The entry below gives a single T cell receptor (beta chain) sequence along with its context. The antigen it recognizes is unknown. Qualities for individual bases were not recorded, and no much larger clone is one base off. CDR1 and CDR2 are read off the germline V gene as SGHRS and YFSETQ. The CDR3 sequence holds 14 residues, the cysteine and phenylalanine included. The read is trimmed to its CDR3 DNA, 42 bases read in frame from base 1. V is clipped by 3 bases and J by 1 base, and the sequence between their germline boundaries is 10 bases long. This sample was taken from a study of blood T cell repertoires in COVID-19 (dated by TCRdb to 2018 to 2021). Background on the whole study: Collaborator samples came from the United States, Italy and Spain and covered acute and convalescent phases of COVID-19. The sample metadata nearly always contained a de-identified subject ID, COVID-19 status, age in years and sex. The repertoires were released in a freely available public database intended as a resource for research on the immune response to SARS-CoV-2. Where HLA class I and class II types were available, the types were taken from metadata supplied by the sample provider, not from assay-based typing. The prospective study material was composed of cDNA or gDNA derived from T cells, B-cell-depleted T cells, or PBMCs. The samples were drawn from two sources: the first 160 participants of the ongoing ImmuneRACE study, and 1,254 subjects contributed by 6 global collaborators. Deeply sampled blood TCRbeta repertoires from subjects exposed to, actively infected with, or recovered from COVID-19 were included in the dataset. General study outcomes and caveats: Clinical and demographic metadata were provided uncurated, with the amount varying by source and participant.

The immunoSEQ Assay, a bias-controlled multiplex PCR, was used to amplify TCRbeta CDR3 regions from genomic DNA. The paper's processing steps were these. Within the assay, amplification of reference gene primers was used to estimate how many nucleated cells each sample contained. To quantify the absolute abundance of each unique TCRbeta CDR3 rearrangement, sequence reads were collapsed and filtered. For each sample, productive Simpson clonality was calculated as the square root of Simpson's diversity index over productive rearrangements. TCRdb re-hosts the immuneACCESS table, in-frame sequences only. Its copies lack some clones; in the studies checked, an unresolved V gene accounts for under half of them, and the cause for the rest is not known. V and J calls and clone size come straight from that table; D and trimming were deduced from the DNA. Within this sample are 100,000 to 150,000 clones, with around 85% of them counted one time only. The ten largest clonotypes hold approximately 7.9% of the sample.

A second Seattle source provided samples from volunteer blood donors who had recovered from COVID-19. Each collaborating institution followed its own protocols to collect whole blood in K2EDTA tubes. For TCRbeta analysis, collaborator samples were shipped as frozen whole blood, as isolated PBMCs, or as DNA extracted from either sample type. The source of this sequence is a man aged 70-80 years who had recovered from COVID-19. The rearrangement joined TRBV5-1 to TRBJ1-2; the D gene is unclear. Material for sequencing was peripheral blood. The DNA sequence is as follows: TGCGCCAGCAGCTATGGGCCTTTTAACTATGGCTACACCTTC. Translated, this gives CASSYGPFNYGYTF.